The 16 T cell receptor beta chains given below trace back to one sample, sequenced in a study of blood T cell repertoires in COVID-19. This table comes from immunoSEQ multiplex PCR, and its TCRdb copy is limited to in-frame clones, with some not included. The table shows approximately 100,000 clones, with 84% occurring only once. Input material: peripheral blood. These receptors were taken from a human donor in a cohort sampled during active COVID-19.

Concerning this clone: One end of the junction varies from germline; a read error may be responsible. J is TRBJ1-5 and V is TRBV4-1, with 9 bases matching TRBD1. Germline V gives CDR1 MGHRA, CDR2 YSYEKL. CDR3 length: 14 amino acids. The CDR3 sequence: CASSPDRGNQPQHF. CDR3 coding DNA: TGCGCCAGCAGCCCGGACAGGGGCAACCAGCCCCAGCATTTT.

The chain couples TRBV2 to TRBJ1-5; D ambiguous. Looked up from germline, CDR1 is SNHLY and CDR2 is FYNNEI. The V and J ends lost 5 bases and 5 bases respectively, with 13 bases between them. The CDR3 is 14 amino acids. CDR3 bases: TGTGCCAGCAGTTCCACGGCGGGCGATCAGCCCCAGCATTTT. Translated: CASSSTAGDQPQHF.

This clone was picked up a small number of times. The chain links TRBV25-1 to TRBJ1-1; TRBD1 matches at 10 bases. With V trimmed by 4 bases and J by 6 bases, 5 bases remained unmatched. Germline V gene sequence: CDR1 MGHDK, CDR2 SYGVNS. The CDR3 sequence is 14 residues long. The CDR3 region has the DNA TGTGCCAGCAGTGTGGGACAGGGGATCTCTGAAGCTTTCTTT. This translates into CASSVGQGISEAFF.

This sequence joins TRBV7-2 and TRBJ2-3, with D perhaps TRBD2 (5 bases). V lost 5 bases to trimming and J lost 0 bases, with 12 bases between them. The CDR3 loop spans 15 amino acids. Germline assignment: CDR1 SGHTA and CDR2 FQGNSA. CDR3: CASSPTRTSTDTQYF. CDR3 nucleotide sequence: TGTGCCAGCAGCCCTACTAGGACGAGCACAGATACGCAGTATTTT. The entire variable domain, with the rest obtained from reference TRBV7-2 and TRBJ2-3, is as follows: GAGVSQSPSNKVTEKGKDVELRCDPISGHTALYWYRQSLGQGLEFLIYFQGNSAPDKSGLPSDRFSAERTGGSVSTLTIQRTQQEDSAVYLCASSPTRTSTDTQYFGPGTRLTVL.

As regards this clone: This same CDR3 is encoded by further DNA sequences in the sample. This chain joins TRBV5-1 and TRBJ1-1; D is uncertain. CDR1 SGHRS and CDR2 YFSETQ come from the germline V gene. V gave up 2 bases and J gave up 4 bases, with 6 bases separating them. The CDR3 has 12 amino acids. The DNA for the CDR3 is TGCGCCAGCAGCTTCAGAGGCACTGAAGCTTTCTTT. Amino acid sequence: CASSFRGTEAFF. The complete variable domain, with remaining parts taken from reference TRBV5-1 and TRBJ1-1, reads KAGVTQTPRYLIKTRGQQVTLSCSPISGHRSVSWYQQTPGQGLQFLFEYFSETQRNKGNFPGRFSGRQFSNSRSEMNVSTLELGDSALYLCASSFRGTEAFFGQGTRLTVV.

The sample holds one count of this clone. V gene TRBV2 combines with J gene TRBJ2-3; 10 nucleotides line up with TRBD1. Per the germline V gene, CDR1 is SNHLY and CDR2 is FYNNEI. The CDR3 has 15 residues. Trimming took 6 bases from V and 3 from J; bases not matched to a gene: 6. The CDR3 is CASRDRTGGTDTQYF. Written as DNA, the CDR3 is TGTGCCAGCAGGGACAGGACAGGGGGAACAGATACGCAGTATTTT.

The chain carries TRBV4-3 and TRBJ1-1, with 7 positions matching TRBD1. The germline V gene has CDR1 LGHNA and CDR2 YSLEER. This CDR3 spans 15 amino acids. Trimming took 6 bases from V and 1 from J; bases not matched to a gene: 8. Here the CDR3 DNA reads TGCGCCAGCAGGAGAGGGGGCGCGGGGAACACTGAAGCTTTCTTT. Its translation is CASRRGGAGNTEAFF.

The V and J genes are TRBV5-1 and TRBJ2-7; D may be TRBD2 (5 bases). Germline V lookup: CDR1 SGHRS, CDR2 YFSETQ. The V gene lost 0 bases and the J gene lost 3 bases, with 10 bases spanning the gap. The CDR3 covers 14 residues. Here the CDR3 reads CASSLAPRDYEQYF. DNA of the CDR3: TGCGCCAGCAGCTTGGCCCCACGGGACTACGAGCAGTACTTC.

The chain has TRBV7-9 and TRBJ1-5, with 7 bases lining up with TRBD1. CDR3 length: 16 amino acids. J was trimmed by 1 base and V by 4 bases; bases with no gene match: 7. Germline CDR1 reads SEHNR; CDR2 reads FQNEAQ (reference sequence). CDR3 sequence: CASSSGDSRSNQPQHF. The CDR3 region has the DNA TGTGCCAGCAGCTCGGGGGACAGCAGAAGCAATCAGCCCCAGCATTTT.

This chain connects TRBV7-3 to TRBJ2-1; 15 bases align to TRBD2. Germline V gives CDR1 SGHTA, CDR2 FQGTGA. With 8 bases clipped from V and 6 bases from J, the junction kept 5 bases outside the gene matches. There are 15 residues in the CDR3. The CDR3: CASSGTSGGPNEQFF. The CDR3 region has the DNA TGTGCCAGCTCCGGGACTAGCGGGGGGCCCAATGAGCAGTTCTTC.

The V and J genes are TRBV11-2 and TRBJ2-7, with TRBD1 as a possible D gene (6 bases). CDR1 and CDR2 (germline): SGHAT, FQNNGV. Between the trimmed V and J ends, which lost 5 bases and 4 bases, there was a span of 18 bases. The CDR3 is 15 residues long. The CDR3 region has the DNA TGTGCCAGCAGCATCGACAGGCCTCCCCAGTACGAGCAGTACTTC. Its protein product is CASSIDRPPQYEQYF.

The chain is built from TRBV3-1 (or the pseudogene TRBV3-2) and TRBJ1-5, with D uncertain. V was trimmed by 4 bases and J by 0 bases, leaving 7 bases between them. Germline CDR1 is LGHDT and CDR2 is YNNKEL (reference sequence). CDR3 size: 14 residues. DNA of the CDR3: TGTGCCAGCAGCCTGAAACATAGCAATCAGCCCCAGCATTTT. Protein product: CASSLKHSNQPQHF.

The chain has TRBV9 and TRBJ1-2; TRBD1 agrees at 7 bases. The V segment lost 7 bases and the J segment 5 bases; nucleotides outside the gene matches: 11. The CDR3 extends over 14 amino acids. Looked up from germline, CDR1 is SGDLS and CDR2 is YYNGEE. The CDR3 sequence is CASAKRGGLYGYTF. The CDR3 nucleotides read TGTGCCAGCGCCAAAAGAGGGGGCTTGTATGGCTACACCTTC. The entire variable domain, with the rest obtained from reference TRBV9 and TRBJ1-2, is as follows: DSGVTQTPKHLITATGQRVTLRCSPRSGDLSVYWYQQSLDQGLQFLIQYYNGEERAKGNILERFSAQQFPDLHSELNLSSLELGDSALYFCASAKRGGLYGYTFGSGTRLTVV.

CDR3 DNA: TGCGCCAGCAGCCAAGGGACAGGGGCCTACACCTTC. Translation gives CASSQGTGAYTF. The chain has TRBV4-1 and TRBJ1-2; 9 bases fit TRBD1. The CDR3 consists of 12 residues. CDR1 MGHRA and CDR2 YSYEKL come from the germline V gene. The V segment lost 1 base and the J segment 10 bases; nucleotides outside the gene matches: 1.

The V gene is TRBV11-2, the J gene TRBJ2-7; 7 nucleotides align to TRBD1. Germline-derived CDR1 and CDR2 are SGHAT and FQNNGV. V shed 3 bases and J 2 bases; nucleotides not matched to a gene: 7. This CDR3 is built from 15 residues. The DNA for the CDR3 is TGTGCCAGCAGCTTCGGGACAGTCAAACCCTACGAGCAGTACTTC. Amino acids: CASSFGTVKPYEQYF. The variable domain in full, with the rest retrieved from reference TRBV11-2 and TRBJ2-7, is EAGVAQSPRYKIIEKRQSVAFWCNPISGHATLYWYQQILGQGPKLLIQFQNNGVVDDSQLPKDRFSAERLKGVDSTLKIQPAKLEDSAVYLCASSFGTVKPYEQYFGPGTRLTVT.

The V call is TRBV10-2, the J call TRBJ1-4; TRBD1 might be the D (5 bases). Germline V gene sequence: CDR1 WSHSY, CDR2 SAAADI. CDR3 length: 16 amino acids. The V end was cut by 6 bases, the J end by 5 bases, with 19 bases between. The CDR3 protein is CASRGATQGVNEKLFF. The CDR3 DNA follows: TGCGCCAGCAGAGGGGCCACCCAAGGGGTCAATGAAAAACTGTTTTTT.